This T cell receptor (beta chain) comes out of a study of cytomegalovirus exposure and HLA in healthy donors. V dropped 2 bases and J dropped 3 bases, with 9 bases sitting between them. Germline V gives CDR1 SGHRS, CDR2 YFSETQ. This CDR3 is 13 amino acids long. The study's findings and limits: Because they were indistinguishable, some V segments, including TRBV6-2 and TRBV6-3, were excluded. Sequencing artifact likely explains a cluster of highly shared sequence variants.

60 Vbeta and 13 Jbeta primers were used in PCR. Sequenced by immunoSEQ multiplex PCR; TCRdb stores in-frame clones only, minus some. The table includes around 140,000 clones, around 82% detected once. Comment on this clone: Its cognate antigen is unknown.

This chain joins TRBV5-1 and TRBJ2-7; the D is unclear. The TCR was taken from a female donor in good health and CMV-seronegative. The sample taken for sequencing was PBMCs. The chain's CDR3 is CASSLSPIYEQYF. In DNA, the CDR3 is TGCGCCAGCAGCTTAAGCCCGATCTACGAGCAGTACTTC.